A selection of T cell receptor beta chains follows, all from one sample in a study of T cell responses to AZD1222 COVID-19 vaccine. The protocol was immunoSEQ multiplex PCR, while the TCRdb copy is restricted to in-frame clones and leaves out a portion. Here the sample spans tens of thousands of clones, over 75% being singletons. The starting material was peripheral blood, obtained on day 0 of AZD1222 vaccination. The source is an adult in good health. Both conserved end residues are part of each CDR3. Fields, in order: J gene, V gene, clone size, D gene, CDR3 protein, CDR3 DNA. A D gene is named only where the DNA matches it firmly. Only part of the rows carry a size: once, few, many, or a class if the clone is expanded.

J gene: TRBJ1-1
V gene: TRBV7-9
clone size: .
D gene: .
CDR3 protein: CASSASGVTEAFF
CDR3 DNA: TGTGCCAGCAGCGCCTCAGGGGTGACTGAAGCTTTCTTT

J gene: TRBJ1-6
V gene: TRBV9
clone size: .
D gene: .
CDR3 protein: CASSVALGHNSPLHF
CDR3 DNA: TGTGCCAGCAGCGTTGCTCTGGGCCATAATTCACCCCTCCACTTT

J gene: TRBJ1-1
V gene: TRBV10-3
clone size: once
D gene: .
CDR3 protein: CAISESTRNTEAFF
CDR3 DNA: TGTGCCATCAGTGAGTCGACGCGTAACACTGAAGCTTTCTTT

J gene: TRBJ1-4
V gene: TRBV19
clone size: .
D gene: TRBD1
CDR3 protein: CASSNDREGATNEKLFF
CDR3 DNA: TGTGCCAGTAGCAACGACAGGGAAGGGGCAACTAATGAAAAACTGTTTTTT

J gene: TRBJ2-7
V gene: TRBV4-2
clone size: .
D gene: TRBD2
CDR3 protein: CASSQVPGGRSYEQYF
CDR3 DNA: TGTGCCAGCAGCCAAGTGCCAGGCGGGAGGTCCTACGAGCAGTACTTC

J gene: TRBJ2-1
V gene: TRBV5-1
clone size: .
D gene: TRBD2
CDR3 protein: CASSLVPSGAYNEQFF
CDR3 DNA: TGCGCCAGCAGCTTGGTCCCTAGCGGGGCCTACAATGAGCAGTTCTTC

J gene: TRBJ1-2
V gene: TRBV28
clone size: .
D gene: TRBD1
CDR3 protein: CASSPEPGQGDYGYTF
CDR3 DNA: TGTGCCAGCAGTCCAGAACCTGGACAGGGGGACTATGGCTACACCTTC

J gene: TRBJ1-5
V gene: TRBV5-1
clone size: .
D gene: .
CDR3 protein: CASSLGGARQPQHF
CDR3 DNA: TGCGCCAGCAGCTTAGGGGGGGCAAGGCAGCCCCAGCATTTT

J gene: TRBJ2-5
V gene: TRBV7-2
clone size: .
D gene: .
CDR3 protein: CASSLAPTSGETQYF
CDR3 DNA: TGTGCCAGCAGCTTAGCCCCGACTAGTGGGGAGACCCAGTACTTC

J gene: TRBJ2-7
V gene: TRBV2
clone size: .
D gene: .
CDR3 protein: CASSEVSFMPTYEQYF
CDR3 DNA: TGTGCCAGCAGTGAGGTCTCCTTCATGCCGACCTACGAGCAGTACTTC

J gene: TRBJ2-3
V gene: TRBV2
clone size: .
D gene: .
CDR3 protein: CASSEAPAGSGTDTQYF
CDR3 DNA: TGTGCCAGCAGTGAGGCCCCCGCAGGGTCAGGCACAGATACGCAGTATTTT

J gene: TRBJ2-3
V gene: TRBV10-1
clone size: .
D gene: .
CDR3 protein: CASTSAVKHTDTQYF
CDR3 DNA: TGCGCCAGCACATCAGCGGTGAAACACACAGATACGCAGTATTTT

J gene: TRBJ2-1
V gene: TRBV3-1/TRBV3-2
clone size: .
D gene: .
CDR3 protein: CASSQFRAGEQFF
CDR3 DNA: TGTGCCAGCAGCCAATTCAGGGCTGGTGAGCAGTTCTTC

J gene: TRBJ2-5
V gene: TRBV4-1
clone size: few
D gene: .
CDR3 protein: CASSQETQYF
CDR3 DNA: TGCGCCAGCAGCCAAGAGACCCAGTACTTC

J gene: TRBJ2-7
V gene: TRBV7-3
clone size: .
D gene: TRBD2
CDR3 protein: CASSLTSGTLYEQYF
CDR3 DNA: TGTGCCAGCAGCTTGACTAGCGGGACGCTCTACGAGCAGTACTTC

J gene: TRBJ1-2
V gene: TRBV6-5
clone size: .
D gene: TRBD1
CDR3 protein: CASSKQGGNGYTF
CDR3 DNA: TGTGCCAGCAGTAAACAAGGGGGCAATGGCTACACCTTC

J gene: TRBJ1-5
V gene: TRBV15
clone size: .
D gene: .
CDR3 protein: CATSRDFNQPQHF
CDR3 DNA: TGTGCCACCAGCAGAGATTTTAATCAGCCCCAGCATTTT

J gene: TRBJ2-1
V gene: TRBV7-2
clone size: .
D gene: .
CDR3 protein: CASSLGLPRFF
CDR3 DNA: TGTGCCAGCAGCTTAGGCTTGCCTAGGTTCTTC

J gene: TRBJ2-7
V gene: TRBV20-1
clone size: .
D gene: TRBD1
CDR3 protein: CSASGTGGSYEQYF
CDR3 DNA: TGCAGTGCTAGTGGGACAGGGGGTTCCTACGAGCAGTACTTC

J gene: TRBJ1-2
V gene: TRBV3-1/TRBV3-2
clone size: .
D gene: .
CDR3 protein: CASSRGGDANYGYTF
CDR3 DNA: TGTGCCAGCAGCCGCGGGGGGGACGCTAACTATGGCTACACCTTC

J gene: TRBJ2-5
V gene: TRBV6-5
clone size: .
D gene: TRBD2
CDR3 protein: CATGRGQETQYF
CDR3 DNA: TGTGCCACCGGGAGGGGCCAAGAGACCCAGTACTTC

J gene: TRBJ2-7
V gene: TRBV18
clone size: .
D gene: .
CDR3 protein: CASSRGRGYGQYF
CDR3 DNA: TGTGCCAGCTCCCGGGGCAGGGGTTACGGGCAGTACTTC

J gene: TRBJ1-2
V gene: TRBV15
clone size: .
D gene: TRBD1
CDR3 protein: CATSSRTGSGYTF
CDR3 DNA: TGTGCCACCAGCAGCCGGACAGGGAGTGGCTACACCTTC

J gene: TRBJ2-1
V gene: TRBV19
clone size: once
D gene: .
CDR3 protein: CASTGTKSTRYNEQFF
CDR3 DNA: TGTGCCAGTACCGGGACAAAGTCCACGAGATACAATGAGCAGTTCTTC

J gene: TRBJ1-5
V gene: TRBV12-3/TRBV12-4
clone size: .
D gene: .
CDR3 protein: CASSSQGLQPQHF
CDR3 DNA: TGTGCCAGCAGTTCACAGGGTTTGCAGCCCCAGCATTTT

J gene: TRBJ1-5
V gene: TRBV5-1
clone size: .
D gene: TRBD1
CDR3 protein: CASSLGQENQPQHF
CDR3 DNA: TGCGCCAGCAGCCTGGGACAGGAGAATCAGCCCCAGCATTTT

J gene: TRBJ1-2
V gene: TRBV30
clone size: .
D gene: .
CDR3 protein: CAWSVGGPRNF
CDR3 DNA: TGTGCCTGGAGCGTAGGGGGTCCGCGGAATTTC

J gene: TRBJ1-2
V gene: TRBV7-9
clone size: .
D gene: .
CDR3 protein: CASSPDSYNYGYTF
CDR3 DNA: TGTGCCAGCAGCCCCGACAGCTATAACTATGGCTACACCTTC

J gene: TRBJ1-1
V gene: TRBV5-4
clone size: .
D gene: TRBD1
CDR3 protein: CASRPGQGGNTEAFF
CDR3 DNA: TGTGCCAGCAGACCCGGACAGGGGGGAAATACTGAAGCTTTCTTT

J gene: TRBJ2-6
V gene: TRBV10-3
clone size: .
D gene: .
CDR3 protein: CAISESPGKGSGANVLTF
CDR3 DNA: TGTGCCATCAGTGAGTCTCCGGGAAAGGGCTCTGGGGCCAACGTCCTGACTTTC

J gene: TRBJ1-3
V gene: TRBV3-1/TRBV3-2
clone size: .
D gene: .
CDR3 protein: CASSQVGSSSGNTIYF
CDR3 DNA: TGTGCCAGCAGCCAAGTAGGGAGCAGCTCTGGAAACACCATATATTTT

J gene: TRBJ2-1
V gene: TRBV7-2
clone size: .
D gene: .
CDR3 protein: CASSNRGVSPYNEQFF
CDR3 DNA: TGTGCCAGCAGCAACCGAGGAGTTAGCCCCTACAATGAGCAGTTCTTC

J gene: TRBJ2-1
V gene: TRBV10-1
clone size: .
D gene: .
CDR3 protein: CASSLDGEQFF
CDR3 DNA: TGCGCCAGCAGTTTGGATGGCGAGCAGTTCTTC

J gene: TRBJ2-1
V gene: TRBV19
clone size: .
D gene: TRBD1
CDR3 protein: CASNFGQGKIYEQFF
CDR3 DNA: TGTGCCAGTAATTTCGGACAGGGTAAAATCTATGAGCAGTTCTTC

J gene: TRBJ1-3
V gene: TRBV3-1/TRBV3-2
clone size: .
D gene: .
CDR3 protein: CASSQVGGDGNTIYF
CDR3 DNA: TGTGCCAGCAGCCAAGTGGGAGGGGATGGAAACACCATATATTTT

J gene: TRBJ1-2
V gene: TRBV12-3/TRBV12-4
clone size: .
D gene: TRBD1
CDR3 protein: CASSPGQGGGYTF
CDR3 DNA: TGTGCCAGCAGCCCAGGACAGGGGGGTGGCTACACCTTC

J gene: TRBJ1-3
V gene: TRBV20-1
clone size: .
D gene: .
CDR3 protein: CSAFIGNTIYF
CDR3 DNA: TGCAGTGCTTTTATAGGAAACACCATATATTTT

J gene: TRBJ2-2
V gene: TRBV5-1
clone size: .
D gene: TRBD1
CDR3 protein: CASSLGQGVDTGELFF
CDR3 DNA: TGCGCCAGCAGCTTGGGACAGGGGGTCGACACCGGGGAGCTGTTTTTT

J gene: TRBJ1-4
V gene: TRBV5-1
clone size: few
D gene: TRBD1
CDR3 protein: CASSLGPGQQNEKLFF
CDR3 DNA: TGCGCCAGCAGCTTGGGACCGGGACAGCAAAATGAAAAACTGTTTTTT

J gene: TRBJ1-1
V gene: TRBV28
clone size: .
D gene: .
CDR3 protein: CASIPSWNTEAFF
CDR3 DNA: TGTGCCAGCATCCCCTCCTGGAACACTGAAGCTTTCTTT

J gene: TRBJ1-4
V gene: TRBV4-1
clone size: .
D gene: .
CDR3 protein: CASSQEGTYHEKLFF
CDR3 DNA: TGCGCCAGCAGCCAAGAGGGGACCTATCATGAAAAACTGTTTTTT

J gene: TRBJ1-6
V gene: TRBV7-6
clone size: .
D gene: TRBD1
CDR3 protein: CASSLVGQGASPLHF
CDR3 DNA: TGTGCCAGCAGCTTAGTGGGACAGGGGGCTTCACCCCTCCACTTT

J gene: TRBJ1-6
V gene: TRBV6-6
clone size: .
D gene: TRBD1
CDR3 protein: CASSQGQAPSSPLHF
CDR3 DNA: TGTGCCAGCAGCCAGGGACAGGCGCCTTCTTCACCCCTCCACTTT

J gene: TRBJ2-3
V gene: TRBV6-4
clone size: .
D gene: TRBD1
CDR3 protein: CASSEWTGPLDTQYF
CDR3 DNA: TGTGCCAGCAGCGAATGGACAGGGCCTCTAGATACGCAGTATTTT

J gene: TRBJ2-5
V gene: TRBV5-1
clone size: .
D gene: .
CDR3 protein: CASSLGQETQYF
CDR3 DNA: TGCGCCAGCAGCTTGGGCCAAGAGACCCAGTACTTC

J gene: TRBJ2-1
V gene: TRBV2
clone size: .
D gene: .
CDR3 protein: CATRVKIADNAEQFF
CDR3 DNA: TGTGCCACTCGGGTCAAGATAGCGGACAATGCGGAGCAGTTCTTC

J gene: TRBJ2-1
V gene: TRBV21-1
clone size: once
D gene: .
CDR3 protein: CASSRAHCHNPNEQFF
CDR3 DNA: TGTGCCAGCAGCAGGGCCCATTGCCACAACCCCAATGAGCAGTTCTTC

J gene: TRBJ1-1
V gene: TRBV19
clone size: .
D gene: TRBD1
CDR3 protein: CASSPRQGNTEAFF
CDR3 DNA: TGTGCCAGTAGTCCCAGACAGGGTAACACTGAAGCTTTCTTT

J gene: TRBJ2-5
V gene: TRBV19
clone size: .
D gene: TRBD1
CDR3 protein: CASTQTGGQETQYF
CDR3 DNA: TGTGCCAGTACCCAGACAGGGGGCCAAGAGACCCAGTACTTC